A selection of T cell receptor beta chains follows, all from one sample in a study of chronic HIV infection and antiretroviral therapy. From the 5' RACE reads, TCRdb called clonotypes with MiXCR, one entry per CDR3 protein. Of some 38,000 distinct CDR3 sequences in the sample, 8.2% were seen once. Sequencing was done on a sample of peripheral blood. The receptor set was obtained from an adult who had HIV and had not received antiretroviral therapy, or was an uninfected healthy control (not recorded which). The CDR3 runs from the conserved cysteine through the conserved F or W. The D gene is left open where the match is weak. Clone size appears in some rows only: once, few, many, or a class for an expanded clone.

J | D | size | V | DNA | CDR3
TRBJ2-7 | - | - | TRBV25-1 | TGTGCCAGCAGCTCTTCAGGCTCCTACGAGCAGTACTTC | CASSSSGSYEQYF
TRBJ1-1 | - | few | TRBV15 | TGTGCCACCAGCAGGGGTTCCCAGGGAGGGAACACTGAAGCTTTCTTT | CATSRGSQGGNTEAFF
TRBJ1-2 | TRBD1 | once | TRBV28 | TGTGCCAGCAGTAATCCCAGGGGGCGCCTAGCTGGCTACACCTTC | CASSNPRGRLAGYTF
TRBJ1-1 | TRBD1 | few | TRBV2 | TGTGCCAGCAGTTCCCGTCCCGGGACAGGGAACACTGAAGCTTTCTTT | CASSSRPGTGNTEAFF
TRBJ2-6 | TRBD1 | few | TRBV7-3 | TGTGCCAGCAGCTCACAGGGGTCAAAGAGCTCTGGGGCCAACGTCCTGACTTTC | CASSSQGSKSSGANVLTF
TRBJ2-3 | TRBD2 | - | TRBV6-2/TRBV6-3 | TGTGCCAGCAGTTACTCCAGCGGGAGGATTCCAGATACGCAGTATTTT | CASSYSSGRIPDTQYF
TRBJ1-2 | - | many | TRBV6-1 | TGTGCCAGCAGTGAAGGAAAGGGACCCTATGGCTACACCTTC | CASSEGKGPYGYTF
TRBJ1-4 | - | many | TRBV4-3 | TGCGCCAGCAGCCAAGATCCCAGGGTCGGGGAAAAACTGTTTTTT | CASSQDPRVGEKLFF
TRBJ2-6 | TRBD2 | few | TRBV12-3/TRBV12-4 | TGTGCCAGCGGTAGCGGGGTGCTCTCTGGGGCCAACGTCCTGACTTTC | CASGSGVLSGANVLTF
TRBJ1-4 | - | - | TRBV24-1 | TGTGCCACCAGTGATCCAACAGGGATTCATGAAAAACTGTTTTTT | CATSDPTGIHEKLFF
TRBJ1-1 | - | many | TRBV29-1 | TGCAGCGTTGGAACACAGAACACTGAAGCTTTCTTT | CSVGTQNTEAFF
TRBJ2-3 | TRBD2 | many | TRBV2 | TGTGCCAGCTCGGGCAGCGGGAGGGTGACAGATACGCAGTATTTT | CASSGSGRVTDTQYF
TRBJ2-7 | TRBD1 | few | TRBV10-3 | TGTGCCATCAAGGGGGACAGGGCGGACGAGCAGTACTTC | CAIKGDRADEQYF
TRBJ1-2 | TRBD1 | many | TRBV29-1 | TGCAGCGGGGGGACAGGGGGCGCCTATGGCTACACCTTC | CSGGTGGAYGYTF
TRBJ2-1 | - | many | TRBV7-2 | TGTGCCAGCAGCTTATTAGCCCGAAATGAGCAGTTCTTC | CASSLLARNEQFF
TRBJ2-7 | TRBD1 | - | TRBV4-2 | TGTGCCAGCAGCCAAGAGTCCAACAGGGGCAACGAGCAGTACTTC | CASSQESNRGNEQYF
TRBJ1-1 | TRBD1 | - | TRBV28 | TGTGCCAGCAGTGCCATTCAGGGGGGCTGGGTGACTGAAGCTTTCTTT | CASSAIQGGWVTEAFF
TRBJ2-3 | - | many | TRBV5-6 | TGTGCCAGCAGCTTGATCGTCCGTGGAGATACGCAGTATTTT | CASSLIVRGDTQYF
TRBJ1-1 | - | - | TRBV7-2 | TGTGCCAGCAGCTTAGGTCCAGGGAACACTGAAGCTTTCTTT | CASSLGPGNTEAFF
TRBJ1-1 | - | many | TRBV25-1 | TGTGCCAGCAGTGCGACAGCAGAAGCTTTCTTT | CASSATAEAFF
TRBJ1-5 | - | - | TRBV7-2 | TGTGCCAGCAGCTTAGCGGGTACGGGTCAGCCCCAGCATTTT | CASSLAGTGQPQHF
TRBJ2-2 | TRBD2 | many | TRBV2 | TGTGCCAGCAGGGGACTAGATGCCGGGGAGCTGTTTTTT | CASRGLDAGELFF
TRBJ2-2 | - | - | TRBV29-1 | TGCAGCGCCCGCCGGGGAGGGGGCGGCACCGGGGAGCTGTTTTTT | CSARRGGGGTGELFF
TRBJ1-4 | TRBD1 | few | TRBV12-3/TRBV12-4 | TGTGCCAGCAGGCAGGACAGGGGAGAAAAACTGTTTTTT | CASRQDRGEKLFF
TRBJ1-4 | - | few | TRBV18 | TGTGCCAGCTCACCCAGGGCCACTAATGAAAAACTGTTTTTT | CASSPRATNEKLFF
TRBJ1-5 | - | many | TRBV7-6 | TGTGCCAGCAGCCGACAGTTCGGCCAGCCCCAGCATTTT | CASSRQFGQPQHF
TRBJ2-1 | - | many | TRBV11-1 | TGTGCCAGCAGCTCCGGTCGGGCCTTTTACAATGAGCAGTTCTTC | CASSSGRAFYNEQFF
TRBJ1-3 | TRBD1 | - | TRBV18 | TGTGCCAGCTCGCACGACAGGGGAACTTCTGGAAACACCGTATATTTT | CASSHDRGTSGNTVYF
TRBJ1-1 | - | - | TRBV6-2/TRBV6-3 | TGTGCCAGCCGAGAGCGGACTGAAGCTTTCTTT | CASRERTEAFF